The 20 T cell receptor beta chains in this list originate from one sample, sequenced in a study of blood T cell repertoires in COVID-19. TCRdb's table, derived via immunoSEQ multiplex PCR, lists solely in-frame clones and lacks some. The sample records over 95,000 clones, roughly four fifths being singletons. Sequenced sample: peripheral blood. These receptors came from a human donor in a cohort sampled during active COVID-19.

The J gene is TRBJ2-4, the V gene TRBV15; D might be TRBD1 (7 bases). Trimming took 4 bases from V and 8 from J, leaving 21 bases between them. CDR3 length equals 16 residues. Germline lookup yields CDR1 LNHNV and CDR2 YYDKDF (reference sequence). The CDR3: CATSNKASGGMYIQYF. The CDR3 region has the DNA TGTGCCACCAGCAATAAGGCCTCAGGGGGGATGTACATTCAGTACTTC. The full variable domain, rest sourced from reference TRBV15 and TRBJ2-4, is DAMVIQNPRYQVTQFGKPVTLSCSQTLNHNVMYWYQQKSSQAPKLLFHYYDKDFNNEADTPDNFQSRRPNTSFCFLDIRSPGLGDTAMYLCATSNKASGGMYIQYFGAGTRLSVL.

The rearrangement uses TRBV28 and TRBJ2-7; 9 nucleotides align to TRBD1. The germline CDR1 and CDR2 sequences are MDHEN and SYDVKM. After removal of 5 bases from V and 2 bases from J, the junction contained 7 bases not matched to a gene. This CDR3 has 15 residues. The CDR3 nucleotides are TGTGCCAGCAGTCTTCCGGGACAGGGCCCCTACGAGCAGTACTTC. This codes for CASSLPGQGPYEQYF.

This clone was recorded once. This chain uses TRBV7-3 with TRBJ2-5; TRBD2 agrees at 7 bases. The CDR3 loop spans 15 amino acids. V gave up 0 bases and J gave up 5 bases; unmatched junction bases: 6. Germline CDR1 reads SGHTA; CDR2 reads FQGTGA. CDR3 in amino acids: CASSLTFSGTETQYF. The CDR3 nucleotides are TGTGCCAGCAGCTTAACGTTCAGCGGGACGGAGACCCAGTACTTC.

A remark on this clone: Other DNA variants within this sample encode the same CDR3. V and J are TRBV5-1 and TRBJ2-7, with D possibly TRBD2 on 6 matching bases. V shed 1 base and J shed 1 base, with 12 bases lying between them. Germline V gives CDR1 SGHRS, CDR2 YFSETQ. This CDR3 region has 15 residues. CDR3 nucleotides: TGCGCCAGCAGCTTGATTCCCGGGGGATCCTACGAGCAGTACTTC. Translation gives CASSLIPGGSYEQYF.

V gene TRBV6-6 combines with J gene TRBJ1-1; weak D call: TRBD1 (5 bases). With 2 bases removed from V and 6 bases from J, the gap between germline ends came to 16 bases. Per germline, CDR1 MNHNY and CDR2 SVGAGI (reference sequence). The CDR3 contains 15 residues. CDR3 sequence: CASSYTGGEHPEAFF. The CDR3 coding sequence is TGTGCCAGCAGTTACACGGGAGGGGAACATCCTGAAGCTTTCTTT.

The chain carries TRBV9 and TRBJ2-7; TRBD2 matches 14 bases. Per the germline V gene, CDR1 is SGDLS and CDR2 is YYNGEE. This CDR3 contains 16 residues. Losses at the gene ends were 0 bases for V and 5 bases for J; bases not matched to a gene: 4. The CDR3 nucleotides read TGTGCCAGCAGCGTAGGAGGGACTAGCGGGGGCAACGAGCAGTACTTC. Translated: CASSVGGTSGGNEQYF.

This clone was detected once. The rearrangement links TRBV24-1 to TRBJ2-7; 9 bases fit TRBD1. CDR1 and CDR2 (germline): KGHDR, SFDVKD. V gave up 2 bases and J gave up 3 bases; unmatched junction bases: 7. The length of the CDR3 is 16 residues. The CDR3 sequence is CATSDSGQGLGYEQYF. CDR3 in DNA: TGTGCCACCAGTGATTCCGGACAGGGGTTGGGCTACGAGCAGTACTTC.

The rearrangement joins TRBV13 to TRBJ2-2, with 9 bases matching TRBD2. V dropped 0 bases and J dropped 0; count of bases not matched to a gene: 8. Germline CDR1 and CDR2: PRHDT and FYEKMQ (reference sequence). The CDR3 is 19 amino acids. The CDR3 here is CASSLGGLAQAANTGELFF. The CDR3 DNA follows: TGTGCCAGCAGCTTAGGTGGACTAGCGCAAGCCGCGAACACCGGGGAGCTGTTTTTT.

The gene calls are TRBV30 and TRBJ1-2, with a possible D match to TRBD1 (6 bases). In germline, CDR1 is GTSNPN, CDR2 SVGIG (reference sequence). This CDR3 is built from 13 residues. Trimming took off 2 bases at V and 9 bases at J, with 16 bases between the two ends. In nucleotides, the CDR3 is TGTGCCTGGAGTCCTGGGGGCAGCGGGAGCTACACCTTC. It is translated as CAWSPGGSGSYTF.

Only a few counts were recorded for this clone. DNA for the CDR3: TGTGCCAGCAGCTCCAGCGGGGGGGCAGGGAATGAGCAGTTCTTC. Translating gives CASSSSGGAGNEQFF. The chain combines TRBV7-3 with TRBJ2-1; 10 nucleotides agree with TRBD2. V shed 4 bases and J 7 bases; nucleotides not matched to a gene: 7. The CDR3 loop spans 15 amino acids. In germline, CDR1 is SGHTA, CDR2 FQGTGA.

The chain has TRBV13 and TRBJ2-3; 11 nucleotides line up with TRBD2. The CDR3 is 17 residues long. After removal of 0 bases from V and 2 bases from J, the junction contained 4 bases not matched to a gene. Per germline, CDR1 PRHDT and CDR2 FYEKMQ (reference sequence). CDR3: CASSLGGLAGNTDTQYF. The CDR3 DNA reads as TGTGCCAGCAGCTTAGGAGGACTAGCGGGTAACACAGATACGCAGTATTTT. The variable domain in full, completed from reference TRBV13 and TRBJ2-3, reads AAGVIQSPRHLIKEKRETATLKCYPIPRHDTVYWYQQGPGQDPQFLISFYEKMQSDKGSIPDRFSAQQFSDYHSELNMSSLELGDSALYFCASSLGGLAGNTDTQYFGPGTRLTVL.

This clone has a single count. This CDR3 is CASSQVGQGDLTGELFF. The CDR3 bases are TGCGCCAGCAGCCAAGTGGGACAGGGGGACCTCACCGGGGAGCTGTTTTTT. The chain combines TRBV4-3 with TRBJ2-2; 11 positions agree with TRBD1. The V and J ends lost 1 base and 4 bases, in that order; junction bases with no gene match: 5. The CDR3 is 17 residues long. Germline assignment: CDR1 LGHNA and CDR2 YSLEER.

V is TRBV6-5 and J is TRBJ2-7, with 12 bases matching TRBD2. Trimming cost V 6 bases and J 6 bases; bases outside gene matches: 9. This CDR3 comprises 15 residues. Germline V lookup: CDR1 MNHEY, CDR2 SVGAGI. CDR3 amino acids: CASRVRLAGVGEQYF. CDR3 coding DNA: TGTGCCAGCAGGGTCCGACTAGCGGGAGTCGGCGAGCAGTACTTC.

The chain employs TRBV7-2 and TRBJ2-7, with unresolved D. CDR1 is SGHTA and CDR2 is FQGNSA in the germline V gene. The CDR3 extends over 11 amino acids. The V end was cut by 5 bases, the J end by 6 bases, with 8 bases between. CDR3 nucleotide sequence: TGTGCCAGCAGCCAGATGTCCGAGCAGTACTTC. Encoded protein: CASSQMSEQYF.

The CDR3 DNA reads TGTGCTAGTGGGAGAACGGGGGGGAACACTGAAGCTTTCTTT. Encoded protein: CASGRTGGNTEAFF. This chain links TRBV12-5 with TRBJ1-1, with TRBD1 as a possible D gene (5 bases). The V end was cut by 6 bases, the J end by 1 base, with 12 bases between. The V gene's germline CDR1 is LGHNT and CDR2 FRNRAP. The CDR3 consists of 14 residues.

This rearrangement joins TRBV28 to TRBJ2-7; no clear D. With 4 bases removed from V and 1 base from J, the gap between germline ends came to 8 bases. Per the germline V gene, CDR1 is MDHEN and CDR2 is SYDVKM. The CDR3 consists of 13 residues. For the CDR3, the DNA is TGTGCCAGCAGTTCCGAGACATCCTACGAGCAGTACTTC. Protein sequence: CASSSETSYEQYF.

This chain links TRBV19 with TRBJ2-2, with 7 bases aligning to TRBD2. Germline V gene lookup returns CDR1 LNHDA and CDR2 SQIVND (reference sequence). The J segment lost 2 bases and the V segment lost 7 bases, leaving 7 bases of the junction unmatched. This CDR3 is built from 15 residues. CDR3 sequence (DNA): TGTGCCAGTACGGGGCGGGGGTTAAACACCGGGGAGCTGTTTTTT. Protein: CASTGRGLNTGELFF. The whole variable domain, filled in from reference TRBV19 and TRBJ2-2, reads DGGITQSPKYLFRKEGQNVTLSCEQNLNHDAMYWYRQDPGQGLRLIYYSQIVNDFQKGDIAEGYSVSREKKESFPLTVTSAQKNPTAFYLCASTGRGLNTGELFFGEGSRLTVL.

This clone showed up just once. The chain recombines TRBV6-1 with TRBJ1-5; 7 nucleotides line up with TRBD1. The V and J ends lost 1 base and 6 bases, in that order; junction bases with no gene match: 3. This CDR3 comprises 14 residues. The germline gives CDR1 MNHNS, CDR2 SASEGT. DNA for the CDR3: TGTGCCAGCAGTGAAGGGGCAGGGGGTCAGCCCCAGCATTTT. This sequence encodes CASSEGAGGQPQHF.

The chain links TRBV5-5 to TRBJ1-5; D gene ambiguous. Germline assignment: CDR1 SGHKS and CDR2 YYEKEE (reference sequence). The CDR3 loop spans 14 amino acids. The germline V and J ends were trimmed by 6 bases and 0 bases, with 10 bases remaining between them. CDR3 protein: CASNLQFSNQPQHF. The CDR3 coding sequence is TGTGCCAGCAATCTCCAGTTTAGCAATCAGCCCCAGCATTTT.

The J gene is TRBJ2-7, the V gene TRBV13, with D unclear. Trimming removed 4 bases at V and 1 base at J, with 5 bases between. This CDR3 has 12 amino acids. Looked up from germline, CDR1 is PRHDT and CDR2 is FYEKMQ (reference sequence). The CDR3 DNA sequence: TGTGCCAGCAGCTCCCCGTCCTACGAGCAGTACTTC. Translation gives CASSSPSYEQYF.